A selection of T cell receptor beta chains follows, all from one sample in a study of T-cell memory formation after mild COVID-19. MiXCR was run by TCRdb on the 5' RACE reads, yielding one entry per CDR3 protein. The sample has around 320,000 distinct CDR3 sequences, around 27% seen once. Sequencing was done on a sample of PBMCs or a T cell subset sorted from them (not recorded which). The receptors come from an adult woman who had mild COVID-19 (a few samples of this study predate the infection). Cell type and time point are not known. Both conserved end residues are part of each CDR3. The D gene is left open where the match is weak. Size tells how often a clone was seen (once, few, many) or the class of an expanded clone, and some rows leave it out.

abundance	d_gene	v_gene	j_gene	CDR3nt	CDR3aa
NA	NA	TRBV6-5	TRBJ1-6	TGTGCCAGCAGTTACTCGGGTTCACCCCTCCACTTT	CASSYSGSPLHF
NA	NA	TRBV30	TRBJ2-1	TGTGCCTGGAGCGCACCAGACCGGACAAAGAGAAATGAGCAGTTCTTC	CAWSAPDRTKRNEQFF
NA	TRBD1	TRBV20-1	TRBJ1-4	TGCAGTGCTAGAGGGGGCGGGACAGGGAATGAAAAACTGTTTTTT	CSARGGGTGNEKLFF
NA	NA	TRBV21-1	TRBJ2-7	TGTGCCGGAGATCCAGGGAGGTCCTACGAGCAGTACTTC	CAGDPGRSYEQYF
few	TRBD2	TRBV7-2	TRBJ2-5	TGTGCCAGCAGCTTAAGACTAGCGGTCCAAGAGACCCAGTACTTC	CASSLRLAVQETQYF
few	TRBD2	TRBV20-1	TRBJ2-7	TGCAGTGCCGCCCCAGGCGGGAGGGCCAACGAGCAGTACTTC	CSAAPGGRANEQYF
NA	NA	TRBV9	TRBJ2-5	TGTGCCAGCAGCGTAAGTCAGGGACAAGAGACCCAGTACTTC	CASSVSQGQETQYF
NA	NA	TRBV3-1	TRBJ2-7	TGTGCCAGCAGCCCATCAGGGTTCGAGCAGTACTTC	CASSPSGFEQYF
NA	NA	TRBV24-1	TRBJ2-5	TGTGCCACCAGTGAGGGAGGACTGGAGACCCAGTACTTC	CATSEGGLETQYF
few	TRBD1	TRBV18	TRBJ2-1	TGTGCCAGCTCACCTATCGGGACAGCCTCATATGAAGAGCAGTTCTTC	CASSPIGTASYEEQFF
NA	NA	TRBV20-1	TRBJ2-1	TGCAGTGCTAGTAACGGGAGCATAACCTACAATGAGCAGTTCTTC	CSASNGSITYNEQFF
few	NA	TRBV29-1	TRBJ2-7	TGCAGCGTTGGGGGATACAAACCCGGGGGCTACGAGCAGTACTTC	CSVGGYKPGGYEQYF
few	NA	TRBV4-3	TRBJ2-7	TGCGCCAGCAGCCTCCTGATGGGTCTCTACGAGCAGTACTTC	CASSLLMGLYEQYF
NA	TRBD1	TRBV29-1	TRBJ2-3	TGCAGCGCCGGAAGGGACAGAACAGATACGCAGTATTTT	CSAGRDRTDTQYF
NA	NA	TRBV4-1	TRBJ1-1	TGCGCCAGCAGCCAAGAAGTTCCGTCTGGAACTGAAGCTTTCTTT	CASSQEVPSGTEAFF
NA	NA	TRBV7-6	TRBJ2-7	TGTGCCAGCAGCTTTGGGGGCGCCGAGGGCTACGAGCAGTACTTC	CASSFGGAEGYEQYF
NA	TRBD2	TRBV28	TRBJ2-7	TGTGCCAGCAGTTTTACCCGAGTTGGCGGGAGTTCGACTGGGCAGTACTTC	CASSFTRVGGSSTGQYF
few	NA	TRBV27	TRBJ2-7	TGTGCCAGCAGTCTTGACCGGAGTTCCTACGAGCAGTACTTC	CASSLDRSSYEQYF
NA	TRBD1	TRBV24-1	TRBJ2-5	TGTGCCACCAGTCTGGGACAGGGGGAAGAGACCCAGTACTTC	CATSLGQGEETQYF
NA	NA	TRBV7-9	TRBJ1-1	TGTGCCAGCAGCTTAGGGGCCACGAACACTGAAGCTTTCTTT	CASSLGATNTEAFF
NA	NA	TRBV4-3	TRBJ2-2	TGCGCCAGCAGCCAACTTCACAGGAGGACCACCGGGGAGCTGTTTTTT	CASSQLHRRTTGELFF
NA	TRBD2	TRBV11-2	TRBJ2-1	TGTGCCAGCAGCTCCCTCCGGCATCACTCTGTTTCCAGCGGGGGTAAGTCCTACAATGAGCAGTTCTTC	CASSSLRHHSVSSGGKSYNEQFF